These T cell receptor beta chains were read from a single sample in a study of blood T cells in healthy people across ages. MiXCR, applied by TCRdb to the 5' RACE reads, yields one record per CDR3 protein. The sample yields around 1,000,000 distinct CDR3 sequences, roughly two fifths seen once. The sequenced material came from blood. These receptors came from a young man in good health. Each CDR3 is given with its conserved first and last residue. D genes are given only for firm matches. Clone sizes are given selectively: once, few, many, or a class where the clone is expanded.

J gene	clone size	V gene	D gene	CDR3 DNA	CDR3 protein
TRBJ2-1	few	TRBV7-2	NA	TGTGCCAGCAGCTTCGGGGCGGGTATCACCTACAATGAGCAGTTCTTC	CASSFGAGITYNEQFF
TRBJ2-1	few	TRBV20-1	TRBD2	TGCAGTGCTCTACTAGCGGGGGACAATGAGCAGTTCTTC	CSALLAGDNEQFF
TRBJ2-1	NA	TRBV20-1	NA	TGCAGTGCTCCCCATGAGGGGGAAGGGTGGAATGAGCAGTTCTTC	CSAPHEGEGWNEQFF
TRBJ1-4	few	TRBV7-9	NA	TGTGCCAGCAGCTTGGGGGCCCAACTGTTTTTT	CASSLGAQLFF
TRBJ2-4	NA	TRBV20-1	NA	TGCAGTGCTAGAAGGACAGCCCCTAGCTCCTACAATGAGCAGTACTTC	CSARRTAPSSYNEQYF
TRBJ2-2	many	TRBV4-1	NA	TGCGCCAGCAGCCACCCAAACGGCCGGGGTGACACCGGGGAGCTGTTTTTT	CASSHPNGRGDTGELFF
TRBJ1-5	NA	TRBV27	NA	TGTGCCAGCAGTCCCCGTTGGGGCAATAGCAATCAGCCCCAGCATTTT	CASSPRWGNSNQPQHF
TRBJ2-7	few	TRBV12-3/TRBV12-4	NA	TGTGCCAGCAGTTGGCGGGGGCGGCCTTACTCCTACGAGCAGTACTTC	CASSWRGRPYSYEQYF
TRBJ1-4	NA	TRBV5-1	NA	TGCGCCAGCAGCGAGGAAGGGACTGCTCTTAAAAAACTGTTTTTT	CASSEEGTALKKLFF
TRBJ1-1	NA	TRBV7-9	NA	TGTGCCAGCAGCTTAGGGGGGCAGGCAGCTTTCTTT	CASSLGGQAAFF
TRBJ1-1	many	TRBV20-1	NA	TGCAGTGCTCCCGGCCAGAACACTGAAGCTTTCTTT	CSAPGQNTEAFF
TRBJ1-2	few	TRBV13	TRBD1	TGTGCCAGCAGCTCAGGGGGCGCGGACTATGGCTACACCTTC	CASSSGGADYGYTF
TRBJ2-3	few	TRBV4-3	NA	TGCGCCAGCAGCCAAGTGGACGGCACAGATACGCAGTATTTT	CASSQVDGTDTQYF